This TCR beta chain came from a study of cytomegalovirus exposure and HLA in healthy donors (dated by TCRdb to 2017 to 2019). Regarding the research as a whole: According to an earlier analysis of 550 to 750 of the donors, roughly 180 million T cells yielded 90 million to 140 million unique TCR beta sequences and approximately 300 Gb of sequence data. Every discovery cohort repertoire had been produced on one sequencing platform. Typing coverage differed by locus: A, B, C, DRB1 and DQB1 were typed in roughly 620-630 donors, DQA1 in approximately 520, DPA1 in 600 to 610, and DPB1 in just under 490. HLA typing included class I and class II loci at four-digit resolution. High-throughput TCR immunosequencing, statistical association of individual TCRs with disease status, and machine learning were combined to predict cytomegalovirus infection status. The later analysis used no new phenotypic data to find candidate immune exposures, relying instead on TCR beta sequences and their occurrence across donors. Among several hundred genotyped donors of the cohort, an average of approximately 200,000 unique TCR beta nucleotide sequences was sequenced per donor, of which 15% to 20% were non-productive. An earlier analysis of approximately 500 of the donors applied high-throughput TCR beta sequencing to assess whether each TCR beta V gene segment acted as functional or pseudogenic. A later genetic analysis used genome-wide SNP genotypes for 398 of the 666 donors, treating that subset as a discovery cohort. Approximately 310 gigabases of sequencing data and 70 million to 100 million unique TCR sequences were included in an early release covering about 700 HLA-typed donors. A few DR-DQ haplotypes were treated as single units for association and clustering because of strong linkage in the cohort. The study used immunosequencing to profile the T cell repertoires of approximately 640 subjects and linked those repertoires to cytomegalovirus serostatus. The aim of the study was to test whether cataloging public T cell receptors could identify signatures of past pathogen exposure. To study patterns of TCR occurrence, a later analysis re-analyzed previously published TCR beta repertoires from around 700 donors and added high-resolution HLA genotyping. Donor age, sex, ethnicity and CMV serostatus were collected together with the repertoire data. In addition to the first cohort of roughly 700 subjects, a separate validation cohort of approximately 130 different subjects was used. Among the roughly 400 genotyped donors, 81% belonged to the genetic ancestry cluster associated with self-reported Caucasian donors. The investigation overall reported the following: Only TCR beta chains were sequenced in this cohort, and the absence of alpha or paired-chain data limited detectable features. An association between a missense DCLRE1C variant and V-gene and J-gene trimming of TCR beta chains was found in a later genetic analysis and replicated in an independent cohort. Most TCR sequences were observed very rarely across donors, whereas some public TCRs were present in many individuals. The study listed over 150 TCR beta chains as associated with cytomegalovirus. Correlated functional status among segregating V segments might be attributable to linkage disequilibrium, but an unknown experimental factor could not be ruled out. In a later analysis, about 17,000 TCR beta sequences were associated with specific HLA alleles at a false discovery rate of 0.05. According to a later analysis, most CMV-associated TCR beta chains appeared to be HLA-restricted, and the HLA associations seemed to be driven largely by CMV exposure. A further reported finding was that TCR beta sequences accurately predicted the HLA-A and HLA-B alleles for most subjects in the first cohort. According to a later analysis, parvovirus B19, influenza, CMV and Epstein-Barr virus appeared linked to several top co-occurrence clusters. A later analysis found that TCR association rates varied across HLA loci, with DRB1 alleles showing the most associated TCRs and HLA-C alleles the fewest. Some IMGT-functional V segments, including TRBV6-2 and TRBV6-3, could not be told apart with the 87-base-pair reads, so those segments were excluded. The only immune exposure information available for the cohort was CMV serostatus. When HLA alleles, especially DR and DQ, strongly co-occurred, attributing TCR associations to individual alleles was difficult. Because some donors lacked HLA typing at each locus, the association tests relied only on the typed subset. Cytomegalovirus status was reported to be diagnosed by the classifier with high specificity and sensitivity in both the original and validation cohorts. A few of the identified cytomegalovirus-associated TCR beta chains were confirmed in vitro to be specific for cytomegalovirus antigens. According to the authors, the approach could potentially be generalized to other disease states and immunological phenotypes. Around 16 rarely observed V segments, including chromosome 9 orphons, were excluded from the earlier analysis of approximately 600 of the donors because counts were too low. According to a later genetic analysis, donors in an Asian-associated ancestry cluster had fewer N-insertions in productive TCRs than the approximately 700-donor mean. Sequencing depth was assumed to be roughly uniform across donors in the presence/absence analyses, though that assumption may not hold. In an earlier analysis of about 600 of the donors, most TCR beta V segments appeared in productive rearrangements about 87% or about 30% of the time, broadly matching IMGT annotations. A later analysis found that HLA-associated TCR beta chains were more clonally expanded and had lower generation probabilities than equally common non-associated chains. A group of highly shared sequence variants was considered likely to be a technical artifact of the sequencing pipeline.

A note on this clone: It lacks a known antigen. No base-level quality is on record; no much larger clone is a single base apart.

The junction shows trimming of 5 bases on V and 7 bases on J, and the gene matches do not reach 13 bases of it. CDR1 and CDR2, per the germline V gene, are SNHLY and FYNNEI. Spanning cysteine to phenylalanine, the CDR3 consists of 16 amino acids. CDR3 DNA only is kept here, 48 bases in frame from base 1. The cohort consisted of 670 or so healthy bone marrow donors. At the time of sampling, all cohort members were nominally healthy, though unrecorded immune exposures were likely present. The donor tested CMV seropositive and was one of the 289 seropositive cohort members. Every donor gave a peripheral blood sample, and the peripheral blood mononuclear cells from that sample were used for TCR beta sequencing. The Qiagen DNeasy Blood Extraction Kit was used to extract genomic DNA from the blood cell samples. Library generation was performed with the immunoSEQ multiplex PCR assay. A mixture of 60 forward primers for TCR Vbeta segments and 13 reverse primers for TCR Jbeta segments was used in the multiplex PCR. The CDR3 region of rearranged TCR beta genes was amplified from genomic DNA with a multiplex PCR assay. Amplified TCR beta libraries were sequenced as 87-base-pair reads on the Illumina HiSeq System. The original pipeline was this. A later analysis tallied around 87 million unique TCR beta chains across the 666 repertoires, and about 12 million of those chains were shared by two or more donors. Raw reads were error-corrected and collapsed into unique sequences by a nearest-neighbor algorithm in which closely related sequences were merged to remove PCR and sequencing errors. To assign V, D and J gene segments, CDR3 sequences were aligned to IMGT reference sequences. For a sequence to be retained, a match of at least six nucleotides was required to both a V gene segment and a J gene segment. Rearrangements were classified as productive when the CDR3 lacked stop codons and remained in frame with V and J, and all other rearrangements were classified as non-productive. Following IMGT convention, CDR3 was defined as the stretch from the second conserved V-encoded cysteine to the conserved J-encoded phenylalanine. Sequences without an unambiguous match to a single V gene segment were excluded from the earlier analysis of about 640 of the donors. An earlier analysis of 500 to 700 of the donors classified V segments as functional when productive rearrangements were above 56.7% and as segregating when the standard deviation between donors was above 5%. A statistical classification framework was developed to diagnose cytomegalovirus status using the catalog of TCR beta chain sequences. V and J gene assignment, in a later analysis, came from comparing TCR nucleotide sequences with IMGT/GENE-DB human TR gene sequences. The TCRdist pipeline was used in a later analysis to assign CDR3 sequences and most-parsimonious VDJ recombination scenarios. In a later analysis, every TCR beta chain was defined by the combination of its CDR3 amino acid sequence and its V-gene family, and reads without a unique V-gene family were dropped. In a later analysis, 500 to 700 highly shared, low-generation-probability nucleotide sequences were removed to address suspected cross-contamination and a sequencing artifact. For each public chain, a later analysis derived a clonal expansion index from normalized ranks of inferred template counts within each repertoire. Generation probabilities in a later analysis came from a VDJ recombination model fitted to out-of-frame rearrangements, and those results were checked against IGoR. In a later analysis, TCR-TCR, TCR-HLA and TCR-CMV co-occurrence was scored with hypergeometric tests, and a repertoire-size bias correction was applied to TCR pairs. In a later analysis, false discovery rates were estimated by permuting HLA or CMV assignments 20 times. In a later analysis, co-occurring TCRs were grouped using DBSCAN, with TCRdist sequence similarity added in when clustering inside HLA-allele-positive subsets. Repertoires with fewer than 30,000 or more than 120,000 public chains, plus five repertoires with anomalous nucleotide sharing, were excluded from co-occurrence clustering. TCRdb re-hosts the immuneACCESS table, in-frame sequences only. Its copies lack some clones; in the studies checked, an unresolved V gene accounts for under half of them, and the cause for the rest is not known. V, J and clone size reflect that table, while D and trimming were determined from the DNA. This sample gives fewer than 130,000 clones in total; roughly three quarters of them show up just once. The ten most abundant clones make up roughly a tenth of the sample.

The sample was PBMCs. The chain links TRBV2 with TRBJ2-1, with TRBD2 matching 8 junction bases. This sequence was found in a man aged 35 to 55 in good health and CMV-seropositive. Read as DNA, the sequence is TGTGCCAGCAGTACCCCCAAGCGGGAGAACAGGAATGAGCAGTTCTTC. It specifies CASSTPKRENRNEQFF. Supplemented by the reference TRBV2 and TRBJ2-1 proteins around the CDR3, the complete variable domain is EPEVTQTPSHQVTQMGQEVILRCVPISNHLYFYWYRQILGQKVEFLVSFYNNEISEKSEIFDDQFSVERPDGSNFTLKIRSTKLEDSAMYFCASSTPKRENRNEQFFGPGTRLTVL.